This TCR beta chain was sequenced in a study of cytomegalovirus exposure and HLA in healthy donors. Study results and limitations: Listed as cytomegalovirus-associated were about 160 TCR beta chains. Through in vitro validation, three CMV-associated chains were shown to be specific for CMV antigens. Reports showed the classifier diagnosing cytomegalovirus status with high specificity and sensitivity.

Only in-frame clones appear in the TCRdb table, and some are missing; sequencing was by immunoSEQ multiplex PCR. The data contain about 300,000 clones, around 89% of them singletons. In regard to this clone: Its antigen is as yet unknown.

The CDR3 covers 14 residues. Unmatched junction bases numbered 3, after V lost 1 base and J lost 6 bases. CDR1 SGHTA and CDR2 FQGNSA come from the germline V gene. The source is a woman younger than 30 in good health and CMV-seronegative. The rearrangement uses TRBV7-2 and TRBJ2-7; TRBD1 agrees at 10 bases. Sequencing used PBMCs. The CDR3 loop reads CASSLGQGAAEQYF. CDR3 DNA: TGTGCCAGCAGCTTAGGACAGGGGGCGGCCGAGCAGTACTTC.